This TCR beta chain was recovered during a study of regulatory T cells in long-lasting Graves disease (dated by TCRdb to 2020 to 2022). At the level of the whole study: To count as having persistent Graves' disease, a patient had to have received antithyroid drug treatment for over 5 years with TSH receptor autoantibodies remaining persistently positive. A total of around 35 samples underwent TCR sequencing, from some 13 patients with persistent Graves' disease and about 20 patients with newly diagnosed Graves' disease. In the clinical cohort, patients with persistent Graves' disease had used antithyroid drugs for an average of roughly 10 years. The study was registered as a clinical trial and conducted in China. Persistent Graves' disease patients were compared with newly diagnosed Graves' disease patients by peripheral blood TCR sequencing and RNA sequencing. Points the paper makes about the study in general: More public clonotypes were shared among persistent patients (roughly 2,900) than among newly diagnosed patients (966). Persistent disease showed preferential use of TRBV28, TRBJ1-2 and TRBJ2-5, whereas newly diagnosed disease favored TRBV20-1 and TRBJ2-1. Only the TCR beta chain was sequenced and analyzed. Peripheral blood alone was examined, since thyroid tissue, which constituted the primary lesion, could not be accessed. The authors acknowledged the small sample size as a limitation that may reduce accuracy. Lower TCR Shannon entropy and fewer highly expanded clones were observed in persistent Graves' disease patients than in newly diagnosed patients, which suggested clonal expansion.

Library method: multiplex PCR. The listed sequencing device is Illumina HiSeq 4000. CDR3 regions were amplified by Arm-PCR with iRepertoire HTBI primers to construct TCR beta libraries. Gel purification was performed on PCR products prior to sequencing. The authors processed their data as follows. Gene usage analysis of CDR3 amino acid clonotypes used the 62 TRBV and 14 to 15 TRBJ segments found across samples. Filtered high-quality paired reads were merged into contigs using COPE and FqMerger. BLAST was used to align contigs to IMGT TRBV, TRBD and TRBJ reference genes, with CDR3 defined following IMGT. Any clonotype with a frequency above 0.1% was counted as a highly expanded clone. Shannon entropy served as the measure of repertoire diversity, while the Gini coefficient captured V-J evenness. Clonotypes shared by more than one individual were considered public. The public reads were run again by TCRdb, first through fastp at Q25 and then through MiXCR, and only productive beta chains were kept. Rows with a matching CDR3 protein are joined into one entry that keeps the most common DNA and genes. The V and J calls were determined by TCRdb, not by the authors. This sample holds a few hundred thousand distinct CDR3 sequences; about 25% were observed only once. The top ten constitute about 26% of the sample.

A note on this clonotype: The specificity of this receptor is unknown. Within one base of it there is no much larger clone, and no base qualities were kept.

The time point label here, explained by the study, means: persistent/refractory GD, antithyroid drugs over 5 years with positive TRAb. For both TCR sequencing and RNA sequencing, RNA was extracted from PBMCs in TRIzol. The diagnosis of Graves' disease was made according to American Thyroid Association guidelines. Patients for the study were recruited at an endocrinology department in Xi'an, China. Each patient gave about 8.1 milliliters of peripheral blood, collected in an EDTA anticoagulant tube. Ficoll Paque Plus density gradient separation was used to isolate PBMCs, and no further T cell sorting was performed. RNA quality was checked with an Agilent 2100 Bioanalyzer and agarose gel, and concentration with a NanoDrop 2000. The germline V gene (reference sequence) sets CDR1 to GTSNPN and CDR2 to SVGIG. Spanning cysteine to phenylalanine, the CDR3 consists of 13 amino acids. Only CDR3 DNA remains: 39 bases, in frame from the first base. V is clipped by 0 bases and J by 4 bases, and the sequence between their germline boundaries is 9 bases long.

Sequences were derived from peripheral blood mononuclear cells (PBMCs), sampled when the disease was refractory, from a patient treated with antithyroid drugs. This TCR derives from a female donor with Graves disease. The chain is assembled from TRBV30 and TRBJ1-2; the D gene lacks a confident call. The CDR3 corresponds to CAWSVPGSYGYTF. The sequence in DNA is TGTGCCTGGAGTGTGCCGGGCAGCTATGGCTACACCTTC.